The sequence of this T cell receptor beta chain was determined in a study of T cell repertoires in cytomegalovirus infection. This clonotype was recorded at least ten times. The antigen is unknown. TCRdb reprocessed the reads via MiXCR and lists one record per CDR3 protein. The table includes some 800,000 distinct CDR3 sequences, 29% detected once. The V gene end was trimmed by 1 base and the J gene end by 6 bases; junction bases not matched to a gene: 5. The CDR3 extends over 15 amino acids. CDR1 is SGHVS, CDR2 FNYEAQ, per germline. The receptor's source is a human donor in good health (CMV status not recorded). Some clones in this sample may be carry-over from other donors' samples. The J gene is TRBJ1-1, the V gene TRBV7-6; 10 positions agree with TRBD1. The material was cultured CD8+ T cells from PBMCs, obtained from culture after CMV antigen stimulation. The CDR3 is CASSLEGTGASEAFF. CDR3 sequence (DNA): TGTGCCAGCAGCTTAGAAGGGACAGGGGCTTCTGAAGCTTTCTTT.